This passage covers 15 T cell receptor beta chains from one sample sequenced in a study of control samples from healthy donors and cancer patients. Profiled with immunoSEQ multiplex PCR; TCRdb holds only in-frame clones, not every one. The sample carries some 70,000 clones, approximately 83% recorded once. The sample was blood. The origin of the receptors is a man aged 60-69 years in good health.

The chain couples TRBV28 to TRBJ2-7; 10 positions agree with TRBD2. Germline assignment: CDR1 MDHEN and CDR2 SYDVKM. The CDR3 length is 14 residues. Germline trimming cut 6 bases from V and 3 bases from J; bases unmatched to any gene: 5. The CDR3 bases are TGTGCCAGCAGCCCGCTAGCGGGGGACTACGAGCAGTACTTC. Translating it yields CASSPLAGDYEQYF.

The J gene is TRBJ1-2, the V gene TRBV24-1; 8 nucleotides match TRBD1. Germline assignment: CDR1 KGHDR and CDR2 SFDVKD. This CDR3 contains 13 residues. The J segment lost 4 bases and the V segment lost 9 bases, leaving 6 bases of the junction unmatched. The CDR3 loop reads CATHQGAGYGYTF. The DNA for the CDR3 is TGTGCCACCCACCAGGGGGCTGGCTATGGCTACACCTTC.

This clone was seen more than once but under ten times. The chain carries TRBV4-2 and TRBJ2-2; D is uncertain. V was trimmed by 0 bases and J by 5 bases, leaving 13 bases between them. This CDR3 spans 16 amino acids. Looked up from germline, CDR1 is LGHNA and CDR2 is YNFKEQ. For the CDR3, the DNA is TGTGCCAGCAGCCAAGATAGCCAGGCGAGTACCGGGGAGCTGTTTTTT. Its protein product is CASSQDSQASTGELFF.

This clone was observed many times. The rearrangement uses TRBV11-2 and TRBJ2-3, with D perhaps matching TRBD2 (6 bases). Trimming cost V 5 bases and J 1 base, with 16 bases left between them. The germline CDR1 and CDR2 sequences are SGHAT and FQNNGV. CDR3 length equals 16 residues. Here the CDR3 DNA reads TGTGCCAGCAGCAATAATCGGGGGTTGGGCACAGATACGCAGTATTTT. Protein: CASSNNRGLGTDTQYF.

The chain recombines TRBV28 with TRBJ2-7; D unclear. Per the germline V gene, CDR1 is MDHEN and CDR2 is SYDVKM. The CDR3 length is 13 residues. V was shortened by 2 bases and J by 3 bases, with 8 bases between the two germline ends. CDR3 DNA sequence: TGTGCCAGCAGTTTAAGAGGAAGCTACGAGCAGTACTTC. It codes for CASSLRGSYEQYF.

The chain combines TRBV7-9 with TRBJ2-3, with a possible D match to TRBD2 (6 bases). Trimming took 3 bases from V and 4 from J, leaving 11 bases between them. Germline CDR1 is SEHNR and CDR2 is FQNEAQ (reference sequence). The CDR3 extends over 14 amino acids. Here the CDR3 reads CASSLQQRADTQYF. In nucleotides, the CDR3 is TGTGCCAGCAGCTTGCAGCAGCGGGCAGATACGCAGTATTTT.

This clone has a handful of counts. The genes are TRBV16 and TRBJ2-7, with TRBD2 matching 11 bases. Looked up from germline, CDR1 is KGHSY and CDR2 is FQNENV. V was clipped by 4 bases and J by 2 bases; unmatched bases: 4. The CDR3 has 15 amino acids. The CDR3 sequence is CASSLTSGGTYEQYF. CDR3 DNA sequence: TGTGCCAGCAGCCTAACTAGCGGGGGAACCTACGAGCAGTACTTC.

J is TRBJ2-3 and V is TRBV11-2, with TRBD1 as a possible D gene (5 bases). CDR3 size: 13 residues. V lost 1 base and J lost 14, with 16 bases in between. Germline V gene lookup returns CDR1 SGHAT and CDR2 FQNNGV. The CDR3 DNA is TGTGCCAGCAGCTTAGGACAGCTCTCATACCGGTATTTT. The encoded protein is CASSLGQLSYRYF.

The DNA for the CDR3 is TGCGCCAGCAGCCAAACATTACTAGCGGGAGGAGAGACCCAGTACTTC. Translated: CASSQTLLAGGETQYF. The chain couples TRBV4-1 to TRBJ2-5; 12 positions match TRBD2. CDR1 and CDR2 from the germline V gene are MGHRA and YSYEKL. The CDR3 runs to 16 residues. Trimming at V came to 2 bases and at J to 4 bases, leaving 5 bases not matched to a gene.

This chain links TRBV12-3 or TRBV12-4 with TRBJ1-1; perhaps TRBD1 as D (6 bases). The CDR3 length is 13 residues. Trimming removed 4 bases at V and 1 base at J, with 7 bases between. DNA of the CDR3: TGTGCCAGCAGTTCACAGGGGAACACTGAAGCTTTCTTT. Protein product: CASSSQGNTEAFF.

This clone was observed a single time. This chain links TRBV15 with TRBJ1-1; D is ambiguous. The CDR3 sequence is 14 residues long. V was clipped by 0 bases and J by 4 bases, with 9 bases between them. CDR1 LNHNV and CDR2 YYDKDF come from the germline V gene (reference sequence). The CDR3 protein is CATSREQWGTEAFF. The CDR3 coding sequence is TGTGCCACCAGCAGAGAGCAGTGGGGCACTGAAGCTTTCTTT.

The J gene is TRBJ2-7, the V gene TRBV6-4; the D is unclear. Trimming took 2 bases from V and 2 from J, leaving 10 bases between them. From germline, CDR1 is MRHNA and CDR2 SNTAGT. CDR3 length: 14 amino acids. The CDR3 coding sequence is TGTGCCAGCAGTGACCAGGTTGTCCCCTACGAGCAGTACTTC. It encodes CASSDQVVPYEQYF.

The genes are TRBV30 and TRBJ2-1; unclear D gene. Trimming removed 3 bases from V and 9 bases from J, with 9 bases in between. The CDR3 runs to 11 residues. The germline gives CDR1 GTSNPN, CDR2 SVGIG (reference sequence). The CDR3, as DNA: TGTGCCTGGAGCGTCGTCGGTGAGCAGTTCTTC. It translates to CAWSVVGEQFF. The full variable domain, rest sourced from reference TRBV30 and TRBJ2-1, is SQTIHQWPATLVQPVGSPLSLECTVEGTSNPNLYWYRQAAGRGLQLLFYSVGIGQISSEVPQNLSASRPQDRQFILSSKKLLLSDSGFYLCAWSVVGEQFFGPGTRLTVL.

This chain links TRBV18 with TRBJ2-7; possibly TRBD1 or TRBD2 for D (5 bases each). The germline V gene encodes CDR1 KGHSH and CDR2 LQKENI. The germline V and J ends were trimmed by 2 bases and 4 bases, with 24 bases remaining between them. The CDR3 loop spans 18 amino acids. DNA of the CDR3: TGTGCCAGCTCACCAGGGAGCACGTCGAGGGGCCGGGCGTACGAGCAGTACTTC. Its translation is CASSPGSTSRGRAYEQYF. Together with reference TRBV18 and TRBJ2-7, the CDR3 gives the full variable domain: NAGVMQNPRHLVRRRGQEARLRCSPMKGHSHVYWYRQLPEEGLKFMVYLQKENIIDESGMPKERFSAEFPKEGPSILRIQQVVRGDSAAYFCASSPGSTSRGRAYEQYFGPGTRLTVT.

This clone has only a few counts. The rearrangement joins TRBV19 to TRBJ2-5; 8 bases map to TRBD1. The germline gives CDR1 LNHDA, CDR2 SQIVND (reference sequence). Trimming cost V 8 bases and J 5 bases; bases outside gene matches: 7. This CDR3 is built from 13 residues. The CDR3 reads CASARGLRETQYF. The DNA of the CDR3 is TGTGCCAGTGCCAGGGGGCTGAGGGAGACCCAGTACTTC.